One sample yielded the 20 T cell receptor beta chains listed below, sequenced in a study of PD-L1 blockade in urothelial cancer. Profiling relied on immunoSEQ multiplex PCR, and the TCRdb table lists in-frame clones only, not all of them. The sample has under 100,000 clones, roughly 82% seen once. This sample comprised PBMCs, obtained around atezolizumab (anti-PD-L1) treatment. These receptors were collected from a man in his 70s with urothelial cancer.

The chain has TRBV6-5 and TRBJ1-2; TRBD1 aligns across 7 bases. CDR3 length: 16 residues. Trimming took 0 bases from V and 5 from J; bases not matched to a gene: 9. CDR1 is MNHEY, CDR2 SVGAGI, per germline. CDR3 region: CASSYSSRGGVYGYTF. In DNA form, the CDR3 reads TGTGCCAGCAGTTACTCATCGCGAGGGGGCGTATATGGCTACACCTTC.

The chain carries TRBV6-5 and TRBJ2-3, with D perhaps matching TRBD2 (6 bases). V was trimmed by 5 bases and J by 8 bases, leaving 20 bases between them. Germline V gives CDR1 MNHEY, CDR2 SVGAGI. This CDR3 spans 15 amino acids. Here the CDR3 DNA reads TGTGCCAGCAGTCCCCCCGAAGCTACAGCGGGTACGCAGTATTTT. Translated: CASSPPEATAGTQYF.

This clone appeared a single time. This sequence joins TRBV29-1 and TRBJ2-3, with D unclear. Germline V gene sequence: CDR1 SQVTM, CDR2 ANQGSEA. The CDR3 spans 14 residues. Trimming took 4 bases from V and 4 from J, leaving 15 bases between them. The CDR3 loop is CSVGEANPADTQYF. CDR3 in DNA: TGCAGCGTTGGAGAAGCGAACCCTGCAGATACGCAGTATTTT.

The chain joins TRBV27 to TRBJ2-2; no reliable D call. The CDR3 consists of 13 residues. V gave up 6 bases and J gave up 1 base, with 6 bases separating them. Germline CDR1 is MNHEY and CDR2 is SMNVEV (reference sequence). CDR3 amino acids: CASSRQNTGELFF. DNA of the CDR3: TGTGCCAGCAGCCGACAGAACACCGGGGAGCTGTTTTTT.

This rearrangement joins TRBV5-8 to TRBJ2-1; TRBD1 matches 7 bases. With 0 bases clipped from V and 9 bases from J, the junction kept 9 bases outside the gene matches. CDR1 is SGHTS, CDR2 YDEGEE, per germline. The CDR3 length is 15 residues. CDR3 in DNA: TGTGCCAGCAGCTTGGCTGGACAGGCGAGCACTGAGCAGTTCTTC. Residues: CASSLAGQASTEQFF. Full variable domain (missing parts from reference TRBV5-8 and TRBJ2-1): EAGVTQSPTHLIKTRGQQATLRCSPISGHTSVYWYQQALGLGLQFLLWYDEGEERNRGNFPPRFSGRQFPNYSSELNVNALELEDSALYLCASSLAGQASTEQFFGPGTRLTVL.

The CDR3 bases are TGTGCCAGTAGTTCGGAGGGACTCGTCACCGGGGAGCTGTTTTTT. Protein product: CASSSEGLVTGELFF. The rearrangement joins TRBV19 to TRBJ2-2; TRBD2 might be the D (6 bases). In germline, CDR1 is LNHDA, CDR2 SQIVND (reference sequence). CDR3 length: 15 amino acids. Trimming shortened V by 5 bases and J by 4 bases, and 14 bases separated the two germline ends.

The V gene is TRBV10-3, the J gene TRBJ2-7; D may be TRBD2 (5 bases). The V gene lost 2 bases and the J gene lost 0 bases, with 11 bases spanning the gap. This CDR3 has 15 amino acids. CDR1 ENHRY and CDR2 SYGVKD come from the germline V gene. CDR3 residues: CAISEDRESSYEQYF. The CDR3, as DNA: TGTGCCATCAGTGAGGATAGGGAGAGCTCCTACGAGCAGTACTTC.

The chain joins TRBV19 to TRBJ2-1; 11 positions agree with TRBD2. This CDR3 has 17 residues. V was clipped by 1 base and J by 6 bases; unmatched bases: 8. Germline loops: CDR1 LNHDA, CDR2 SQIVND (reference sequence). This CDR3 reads CASSIGPSGRYSNEQFF. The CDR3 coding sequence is TGTGCCAGTAGTATAGGGCCTAGCGGGAGGTATAGCAATGAGCAGTTCTTC.

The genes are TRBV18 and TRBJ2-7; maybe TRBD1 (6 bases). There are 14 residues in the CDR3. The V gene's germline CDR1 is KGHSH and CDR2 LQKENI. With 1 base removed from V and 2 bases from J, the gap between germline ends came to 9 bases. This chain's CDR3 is CASSPRQETYEQYF. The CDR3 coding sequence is TGTGCCAGCTCACCACGACAGGAAACCTACGAGCAGTACTTC.

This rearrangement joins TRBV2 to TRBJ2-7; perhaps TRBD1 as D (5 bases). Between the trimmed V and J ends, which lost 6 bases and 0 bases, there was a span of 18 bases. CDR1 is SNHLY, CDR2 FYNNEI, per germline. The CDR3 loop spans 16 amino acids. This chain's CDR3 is CASSPTWGLDSYEQYF. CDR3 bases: TGTGCCAGCAGCCCCACATGGGGCTTGGACTCCTACGAGCAGTACTTC.

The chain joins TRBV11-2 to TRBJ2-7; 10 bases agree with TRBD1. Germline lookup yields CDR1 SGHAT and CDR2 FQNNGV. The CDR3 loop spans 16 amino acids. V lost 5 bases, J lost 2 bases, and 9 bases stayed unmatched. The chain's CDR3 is CASSLQGGTGAYEQYF. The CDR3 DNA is TGTGCCAGCAGCCTCCAGGGGGGGACAGGGGCCTACGAGCAGTACTTC. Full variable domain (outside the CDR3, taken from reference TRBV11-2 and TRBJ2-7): EAGVAQSPRYKIIEKRQSVAFWCNPISGHATLYWYQQILGQGPKLLIQFQNNGVVDDSQLPKDRFSAERLKGVDSTLKIQPAKLEDSAVYLCASSLQGGTGAYEQYFGPGTRLTVT.

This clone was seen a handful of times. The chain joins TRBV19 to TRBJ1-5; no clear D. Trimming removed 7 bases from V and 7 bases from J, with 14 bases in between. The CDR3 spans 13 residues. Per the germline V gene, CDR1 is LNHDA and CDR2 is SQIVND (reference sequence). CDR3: CASTYREGQPQHF. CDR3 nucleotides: TGTGCCAGTACCTATAGGGAGGGACAGCCCCAGCATTTT.

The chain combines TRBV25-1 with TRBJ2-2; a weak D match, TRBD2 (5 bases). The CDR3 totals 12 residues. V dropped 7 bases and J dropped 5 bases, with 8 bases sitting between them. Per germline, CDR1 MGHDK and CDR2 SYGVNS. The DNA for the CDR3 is TGTGCCAGCAACCTAGCAACCGGGGAGCTGTTTTTT. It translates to CASNLATGELFF. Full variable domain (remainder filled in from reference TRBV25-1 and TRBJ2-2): EADIYQTPRYLVIGTGKKITLECSQTMGHDKMYWYQQDPGMELHLIHYSYGVNSTEKGDLSSESTVSRIRTEHFPLTLESARPSHTSQYLCASNLATGELFFGEGSRLTVL.

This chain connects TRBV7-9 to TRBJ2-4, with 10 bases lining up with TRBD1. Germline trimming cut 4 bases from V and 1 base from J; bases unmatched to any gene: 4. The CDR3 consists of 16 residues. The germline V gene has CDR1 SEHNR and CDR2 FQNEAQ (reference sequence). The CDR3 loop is CASSWTGGYAKNIQYF. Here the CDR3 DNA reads TGTGCCAGCAGCTGGACAGGGGGGTATGCCAAAAACATTCAGTACTTC.

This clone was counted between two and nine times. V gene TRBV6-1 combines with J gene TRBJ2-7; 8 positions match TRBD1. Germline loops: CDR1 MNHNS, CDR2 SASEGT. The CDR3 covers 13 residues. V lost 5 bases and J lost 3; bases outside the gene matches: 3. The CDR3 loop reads CASSKGQGYEQYF. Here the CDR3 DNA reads TGTGCCAGCAGTAAAGGACAGGGCTACGAGCAGTACTTC.

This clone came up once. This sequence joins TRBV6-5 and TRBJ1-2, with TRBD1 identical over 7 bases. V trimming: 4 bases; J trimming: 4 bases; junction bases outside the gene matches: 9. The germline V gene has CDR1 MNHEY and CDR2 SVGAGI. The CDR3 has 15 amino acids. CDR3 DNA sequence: TGTGCCAGCAGTTCCCGGGACAGTGACGGCTATGGCTACACCTTC. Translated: CASSSRDSDGYGYTF.

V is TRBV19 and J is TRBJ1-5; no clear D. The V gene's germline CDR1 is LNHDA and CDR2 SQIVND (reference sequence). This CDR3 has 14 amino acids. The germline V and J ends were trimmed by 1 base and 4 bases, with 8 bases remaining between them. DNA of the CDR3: TGTGCCAGTAGTATAGTGACGAGGAATCAGCCCCAGCATTTT. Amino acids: CASSIVTRNQPQHF.

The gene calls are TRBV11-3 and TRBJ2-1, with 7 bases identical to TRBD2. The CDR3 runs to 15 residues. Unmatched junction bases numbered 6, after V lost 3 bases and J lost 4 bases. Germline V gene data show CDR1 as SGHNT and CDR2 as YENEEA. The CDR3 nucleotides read TGTGCCAGCAGCTTCAGGCGGGGGTCGTACAATGAGCAGTTCTTC. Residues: CASSFRRGSYNEQFF.

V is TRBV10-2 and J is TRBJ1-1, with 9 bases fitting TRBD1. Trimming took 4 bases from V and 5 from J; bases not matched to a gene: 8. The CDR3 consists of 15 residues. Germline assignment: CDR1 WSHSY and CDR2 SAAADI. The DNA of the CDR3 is TGCGCCAGCAGTGTGGGACAGGGTGGAAGTACTGAAGCTTTCTTT. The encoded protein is CASSVGQGGSTEAFF.

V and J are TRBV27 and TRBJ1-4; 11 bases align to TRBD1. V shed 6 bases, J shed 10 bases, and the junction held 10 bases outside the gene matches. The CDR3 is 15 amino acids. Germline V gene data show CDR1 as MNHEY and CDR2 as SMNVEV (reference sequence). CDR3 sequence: CASRSGGTGGGKLFF. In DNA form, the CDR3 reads TGTGCCAGCAGATCTGGTGGGACAGGGGGTGGAAAACTGTTTTTT.